This passage covers 18 T cell receptor beta chains from one sample sequenced in a study of T-cell reconstitution after alpha-beta-depleted transplantation in children. Preparation of the TCRbeta library was carried out with unique molecular identifiers. TCRdb reprocessed the PCR reads with MiXCR, giving one entry per CDR3 protein. This sample carries under 750,000 distinct CDR3 sequences, 23% of them seen once, and the ten largest clones take 13% to 15%. The specimen comprised PBMCs, mostly from graft donor cells, sampled 360 days after TCRalphabeta/CD19-depleted stem cell transplant. These receptors were collected from a boy under two years old who had a stem cell transplant for acute myeloid leukemia, so the T cells may come from the graft donor.

In this sample, this clonotype turned up many times. This rearrangement joins TRBV2 to TRBJ2-3; 15 bases are shared with TRBD2. The V segment lost 8 bases and the J segment 5 bases; nucleotides outside the gene matches: 8. Germline V gives CDR1 SNHLY, CDR2 FYNNEI. This CDR3 spans 16 amino acids. CDR3 loop: CASWRQGLAGGDTQYF. The CDR3 DNA reads as TGTGCCAGCTGGCGGCAGGGACTAGCGGGGGGAGATACGCAGTATTTT. The whole variable domain, filled in from reference TRBV2 and TRBJ2-3, reads EPEVTQTPSHQVTQMGQEVILRCVPISNHLYFYWYRQILGQKVEFLVSFYNNEISEKSEIFDDQFSVERPDGSNFTLKIRSTKLEDSAMYFCASWRQGLAGGDTQYFGPGTRLTVL.

This clonotype was found many times. The chain links TRBV12-3 or TRBV12-4 to TRBJ2-3, with TRBD2 matching over 7 bases. CDR3 size: 17 residues. With V trimmed by 4 bases and J by 4 bases, 14 bases remained unmatched. The CDR3 loop is CASSSTGGSGRSDTQYF. CDR3 coding DNA: TGTGCCAGCAGTTCCACGGGGGGTAGCGGGCGCTCAGATACGCAGTATTTT.

This chain connects TRBV4-3 to TRBJ2-7; D uncertain. Deletions cut 0 bases from V and 1 base from J, with 10 bases between. This CDR3 is built from 15 residues. CDR1 is LGHNA, CDR2 YSLEER, per germline. The CDR3 nucleotides are TGCGCCAGCAGCCAAGATTTGGTGGAGTCCTACGAGCAGTACTTC. As protein: CASSQDLVESYEQYF.

This clonotype was seen at least ten times. The chain employs TRBV20-1 and TRBJ2-1, with TRBD2 matching over 7 bases. The germline CDR1 and CDR2 sequences are DFQATT and SNEGSKA (reference sequence). With 3 bases clipped from V and 4 bases from J, the junction kept 6 bases outside the gene matches. The CDR3 contains 14 residues. Here the CDR3 DNA reads TGCAGTGCTAGTCTCGGCGGGGGTTACAATGAGCAGTTCTTC. As protein: CSASLGGGYNEQFF.

V usage is TRBV20-1 and J usage is TRBJ1-1; a weak D match, TRBD1 (6 bases). The CDR3 length is 14 residues. Germline V gives CDR1 DFQATT, CDR2 SNEGSKA (reference sequence). The V end lost 1 base, the J end lost 1 base, and 10 bases lay between the germline ends. The CDR3 DNA reads as TGCAGTGCTAGAGTAGGGGGACCGAACACTGAAGCTTTCTTT. Its protein product is CSARVGGPNTEAFF.

This clonotype was detected ten times or more. V gene TRBV5-1 combines with J gene TRBJ2-4; D uncertain. This CDR3 is 14 amino acids long. Germline CDR1 is SGHRS and CDR2 is YFSETQ. V shed 0 bases and J shed 6 bases, with 10 bases lying between them. The DNA of the CDR3 is TGCGCCAGCAGCTTGGCCCCCAGAGGAAACATTCAGTACTTC. It specifies CASSLAPRGNIQYF.

The chain carries TRBV13 and TRBJ1-6, with unresolved D. Germline CDR1 is PRHDT and CDR2 is FYEKMQ (reference sequence). The CDR3 consists of 13 residues. Deletions cut 9 bases from V and 8 bases from J, with 14 bases between. CDR3 nucleotide sequence: TGTGCCAGGGGCTTCGGGCAGTATTCACCCCTCCACTTT. Protein: CARGFGQYSPLHF.

This clonotype was observed at least ten times. The rearrangement links TRBV5-1 to TRBJ2-7; 7 positions agree with TRBD1. This CDR3 is 16 amino acids long. V gave up 4 bases and J gave up 0 bases; unmatched junction bases: 10. Germline V gives CDR1 SGHRS, CDR2 YFSETQ. CDR3 in amino acids: CASSPTGQASSYEQYF. CDR3 sequence (DNA): TGCGCCAGCAGCCCAACCGGACAGGCTAGCTCCTACGAGCAGTACTTC. Drawing the rest from reference TRBV5-1 and TRBJ2-7, the complete variable domain is KAGVTQTPRYLIKTRGQQVTLSCSPISGHRSVSWYQQTPGQGLQFLFEYFSETQRNKGNFPGRFSGRQFSNSRSEMNVSTLELGDSALYLCASSPTGQASSYEQYFGPGTRLTVT.

This clonotype showed up just a few times. The V gene is TRBV28, the J gene TRBJ1-2; D perhaps matches TRBD1 (6 bases). V was cut by 3 bases and J by 7 bases, with 12 bases left in between. The germline V gene has CDR1 MDHEN and CDR2 SYDVKM. This CDR3 region has 13 residues. The CDR3 here is CASSFGDTPGYTF. CDR3 coding DNA: TGTGCCAGCAGTTTCGGGGACACGCCTGGCTACACCTTC.

The V call is TRBV15, the J call TRBJ2-7; D uncertain. This CDR3 contains 16 residues. Trimming took 2 bases from V and 5 from J, leaving 19 bases between them. CDR1 LNHNV and CDR2 YYDKDF come from the germline V gene (reference sequence). The CDR3 here is CATSRSTEAYDNEQYF. DNA for the CDR3: TGTGCCACCAGCAGATCTACAGAGGCTTATGACAACGAGCAGTACTTC.

The rearrangement links TRBV7-6 to TRBJ2-7; 7 positions agree with TRBD1. The germline V gene has CDR1 SGHVS and CDR2 FNYEAQ. Trimming cost V 5 bases and J 2 bases; bases outside gene matches: 15. This CDR3 has 17 residues. This CDR3 is CASSKNRPSGGTYEQYF. CDR3 coding DNA: TGTGCCAGCAGCAAAAATCGACCCTCAGGGGGTACCTACGAGCAGTACTTC.

The chain uses TRBV20-1 and TRBJ2-1, with D maybe TRBD1 (6 bases). Trimming cost V 0 bases and J 8 bases, with 20 bases left between them. The CDR3 extends over 16 amino acids. Germline CDR1 DFQATT, CDR2 SNEGSKA (reference sequence). CDR3 in amino acids: CSARESGERESYEQFF. CDR3 sequence (DNA): TGCAGTGCTAGAGAATCAGGGGAGAGGGAATCGTATGAGCAGTTCTTC.

The sample holds many counts of this clonotype. This chain links TRBV29-1 with TRBJ2-7; no reliable D call. Germline lookup yields CDR1 SQVTM and CDR2 ANQGSEA. The CDR3 extends over 11 amino acids. Between the trimmed V and J ends, which lost 4 bases and 3 bases, there was a span of 7 bases. This chain's CDR3 is CSVGANYEQYF. In DNA, the CDR3 is TGCAGCGTTGGGGCGAACTACGAGCAGTACTTC.

CDR3 protein: CASGAGLAGEAPTYYEQYF. In nucleotides, the CDR3 is TGCGCCAGCGGCGCAGGGTTGGCTGGTGAGGCCCCTACCTACTACGAGCAGTACTTC. The J gene is TRBJ2-7, the V gene TRBV5-1, with a possible D match to TRBD1 (5 bases). The CDR3 loop spans 19 amino acids. Germline V lookup: CDR1 SGHRS, CDR2 YFSETQ. Trimming cost V 7 bases and J 3 bases, with 32 bases left between them.

About this clonotype: A much larger clone differs by one base, so this may be a read error. The chain carries TRBV19 and TRBJ2-5, with D unresolved. Trimming left V 9 bases short and J 7 bases short, with 3 bases between. This CDR3 is built from 8 residues. Germline V lookup: CDR1 LNHDA, CDR2 SQIVND (reference sequence). CDR3 nucleotides: TGTGCCAGCGGGACCCAGTACTTC. Encoded protein: CASGTQYF.

About this clonotype: An end of the junction differs from the germline gene, which may be a read error. The chain is built from TRBV6-5 and TRBJ2-3; 7 nucleotides match TRBD2. CDR1 is MNHEY and CDR2 is SVGAGI in the germline V gene. The CDR3 has 13 residues. CDR3 sequence (DNA): TGTGCCAGCAGTTACTCGACAACTAGCGAAGGGGTTTTT. As protein: CASSYSTTSEGVF.

This clonotype was seen many times. The V and J genes are TRBV20-1 and TRBJ1-2; D uncertain. Germline V gene data show CDR1 as DFQATT and CDR2 as SNEGSKA (reference sequence). V lost 7 bases and J lost 1, with 7 bases in between. The CDR3 totals 11 residues. The CDR3 DNA sequence: TGCAGTGATTCGGGTAACTATGGCTACACCTTC. This gives the protein CSDSGNYGYTF.

Here the CDR3 DNA reads TGCGCCAGCAGCTTATCCCCGGGACAGGGCTACGAGCAGTACTTC. Its protein is CASSLSPGQGYEQYF. The genes are TRBV5-1 and TRBJ2-7; 9 nucleotides align to TRBD1. From germline, CDR1 is SGHRS and CDR2 YFSETQ. V was pared by 2 bases and J by 3 bases, with 6 bases of the junction left unmatched. The CDR3 has 15 amino acids.